A single sample gave rise to the 27 T cell receptor beta chains below, sequenced in a study of cytomegalovirus exposure and HLA in healthy donors. Profiled with immunoSEQ multiplex PCR; TCRdb holds only in-frame clones, not every one. The sample includes 220,000 or so clones, around 86% seen only once; the top ten take about 2%. The sample taken for sequencing was PBMCs. The receptors shown here come from a woman aged 18-30 years in good health and CMV-seropositive.

This chain connects TRBV29-1 to TRBJ2-3; 14 nucleotides agree with TRBD2. This CDR3 is 17 amino acids long. The junction had 7 bases not matched to a gene; V was cut back by 5 bases and J by 0 bases. Per germline, CDR1 SQVTM and CDR2 ANQGSEA. This CDR3 is CSVSGTSGSGSTDTQYF. CDR3 nucleotide sequence: TGCAGCGTTTCCGGGACTAGCGGGAGTGGGAGCACAGATACGCAGTATTTT.

The chain carries TRBV5-1 and TRBJ2-1; 15 bases match TRBD2. The J segment lost 1 base and the V segment lost 0 bases, leaving 5 bases of the junction unmatched. This CDR3 is 19 amino acids long. Germline values: CDR1 SGHRS, CDR2 YFSETQ. The CDR3 DNA follows: TGCGCCAGCAGCTTGGCCGCCGGGACTAGCGGGAGGTCCTACAATGAGCAGTTCTTC. Protein: CASSLAAGTSGRSYNEQFF.

The chain links TRBV29-1 to TRBJ2-7, with TRBD2 as a possible D gene (6 bases). The CDR3 consists of 11 residues. Trimming took off 0 bases at V and 12 bases at J, with 12 bases between the two ends. CDR1 is SQVTM, CDR2 ANQGSEA, per germline. DNA for the CDR3: TGCAGCGTTGAAGATCAGGAGGGGTGGTACTTC. Translation gives CSVEDQEGWYF.

The J gene is TRBJ2-5, the V gene TRBV4-1, with D maybe TRBD2 (5 bases). Germline V gene data show CDR1 as MGHRA and CDR2 as YSYEKL. The CDR3 spans 14 residues. Trimming cost V 4 bases and J 2 bases, with 11 bases left between them. CDR3 sequence (DNA): TGCGCCAGCAGCCTACCGCGAGGGCAAGAGACCCAGTACTTC. This codes for CASSLPRGQETQYF.

The chain has TRBV7-8 and TRBJ2-7; 9 bases are shared with TRBD2. The V gene's germline CDR1 is SGHVS and CDR2 FQNEAQ. Germline trimming cut 4 bases from V and 4 bases from J; bases unmatched to any gene: 8. The CDR3 is 15 amino acids. CDR3 in amino acids: CASSSIAGVRYEQYF. CDR3 in DNA: TGTGCCAGCAGCTCAATAGCGGGAGTAAGATACGAGCAGTACTTC.

The chain recombines TRBV28 with TRBJ2-7; 10 bases map to TRBD1. The CDR3 has 14 residues. The germline V gene encodes CDR1 MDHEN and CDR2 SYDVKM. V shed 4 bases, J shed 2 bases, and the junction held 2 bases outside the gene matches. CDR3 sequence reads: CASSWDRGPYEQYF. The CDR3, as DNA: TGTGCCAGCAGTTGGGACAGGGGTCCCTACGAGCAGTACTTC.

The chain employs TRBV28 and TRBJ1-5; the match to TRBD1 covers 7 bases. Trimming at V came to 3 bases and at J to 0 bases, leaving 11 bases not matched to a gene. Germline-derived CDR1 and CDR2 are MDHEN and SYDVKM. There are 18 residues in the CDR3. CDR3 amino acids: CASSFQGGGRYSNQPQHF. The DNA of the CDR3 is TGTGCCAGCAGTTTTCAAGGGGGCGGAAGGTATAGCAATCAGCCCCAGCATTTT. Filled out from reference TRBV28 and TRBJ1-5, the complete variable domain reads DVKVTQSSRYLVKRTGEKVFLECVQDMDHENMFWYRQDPGLGLRLIYFSYDVKMKEKGDIPEGYSVSREKKERFSLILESASTNQTSMYLCASSFQGGGRYSNQPQHFGDGTRLSIL.

The gene calls are TRBV19 and TRBJ2-1; 9 positions agree with TRBD2. The germline V gene encodes CDR1 LNHDA and CDR2 SQIVND (reference sequence). The CDR3 runs 15 residues. Trimming removed 7 bases from V and 1 base from J; junction bases left unmatched: 5. CDR3 DNA sequence: TGTGCCAGTAAGGGGCTAGCGGGGTCCTACAATGAGCAGTTCTTC. Residues: CASKGLAGSYNEQFF.

This chain uses TRBV15 with TRBJ1-2; TRBD1 agrees at 7 bases. J was trimmed by 4 bases and V by 2 bases; bases with no gene match: 10. Germline V lookup: CDR1 LNHNV, CDR2 YYDKDF (reference sequence). The CDR3 extends over 16 amino acids. The CDR3 reads CATSRIPGQSLYGYTF. The CDR3 bases are TGTGCCACCAGCAGAATCCCGGGACAGAGCCTCTATGGCTACACCTTC.

This clone was observed a few times. The chain joins TRBV2 to TRBJ2-7, with 10 nucleotides matching TRBD1. V dropped 6 bases and J dropped 7; count of bases not matched to a gene: 12. CDR3 length: 15 residues. Germline lookup yields CDR1 SNHLY and CDR2 FYNNEI. The DNA for the CDR3 is TGTGCCAGCAGCGGTACGGGACAGGGGTTCGGAGAGCAGTACTTC. This gives the protein CASSGTGQGFGEQYF.

The CDR3 loop is CASSFGQGAIYEQYF. The CDR3 nucleotides read TGCGCCAGCAGCTTTGGACAGGGGGCCATCTACGAGCAGTACTTC. The rearrangement uses TRBV5-1 and TRBJ2-7; 11 positions agree with TRBD1. Losses at the gene ends were 2 bases for V and 3 bases for J; bases not matched to a gene: 4. The CDR3 is 15 residues long. Germline assignment: CDR1 SGHRS and CDR2 YFSETQ. Supplemented by reference TRBV5-1 and TRBJ2-7, the full variable domain reads KAGVTQTPRYLIKTRGQQVTLSCSPISGHRSVSWYQQTPGQGLQFLFEYFSETQRNKGNFPGRFSGRQFSNSRSEMNVSTLELGDSALYLCASSFGQGAIYEQYFGPGTRLTVT.

The chain couples TRBV9 to TRBJ1-1; no reliable D call. CDR1 is SGDLS and CDR2 is YYNGEE in the germline V gene. Trimming shortened V by 3 bases and J by 1 base, and 7 bases separated the two germline ends. The CDR3 length is 13 residues. CDR3 loop: CASSASGNTEAFF. The CDR3 coding sequence is TGTGCCAGCAGCGCGTCAGGGAACACTGAAGCTTTCTTT.

This chain uses TRBV28 with TRBJ1-2; 7 bases align to TRBD1. Germline CDR1 MDHEN, CDR2 SYDVKM. J gave up 4 bases and V 2 bases, and 4 bases lay outside the gene matches. CDR3 length: 14 residues. The CDR3 nucleotides read TGTGCCAGCAGTTTAGGGACAGTTGTCTATGGCTACACCTTC. The encoded protein is CASSLGTVVYGYTF.

The rearrangement uses TRBV5-4 and TRBJ2-7; 9 nucleotides agree with TRBD2. With V trimmed by 0 bases and J by 2 bases, 3 bases remained unmatched. In germline, CDR1 is SGHNT, CDR2 YYREEE (reference sequence). The CDR3 consists of 15 residues. The CDR3 region is CASSLGAGGPYEQYF. CDR3 coding DNA: TGTGCCAGCAGCTTGGGAGCGGGAGGCCCCTACGAGCAGTACTTC.

The rearrangement uses TRBV5-1 and TRBJ2-7; D remains unclear. V shed 3 bases and J shed 5 bases, with 12 bases lying between them. CDR3 length: 13 residues. Germline assignment: CDR1 SGHRS and CDR2 YFSETQ. The CDR3 region is CASSWAGSNEQYF. As DNA, the CDR3 is TGCGCCAGCAGCTGGGCAGGTTCCAACGAGCAGTACTTC.

The chain employs TRBV9 and TRBJ1-1; D unclear. The CDR3 runs to 14 residues. V lost 0 bases, J lost 5 bases, and 11 bases lay in between. Germline loops: CDR1 SGDLS, CDR2 YYNGEE. Here the CDR3 reads CASSVETRGTEAFF. CDR3 sequence (DNA): TGTGCCAGCAGCGTAGAAACCCGGGGAACTGAAGCTTTCTTT.

The chain couples TRBV6-6 to TRBJ2-2; TRBD1 matches 9 bases. Germline lookup yields CDR1 MNHNY and CDR2 SVGAGI (reference sequence). J lost 4 bases, V lost 6 bases, and 3 bases had no gene match. The CDR3 covers 14 residues. The CDR3 spells CASRNRGPTGELFF. The CDR3 region has the DNA TGTGCCAGCAGAAACAGGGGGCCCACCGGGGAGCTGTTTTTT.

A single count supports this clone. Germline and junction disagree at one end, which may indicate a read error. The chain uses TRBV5-4 and TRBJ1-1, with no clear D. CDR1 is SGHNT, CDR2 YYREEE, per germline (reference sequence). This CDR3 is built from 14 residues. The CDR3 protein is CASSLVSTPERTQF. The CDR3 region has the DNA TGTGCCAGCAGCTTGGTTAGTACGCCAGAGCGGACCCAGTTT. Using reference TRBV5-4 and TRBJ1-1 for the parts outside the CDR3, the full variable domain is ETGVTQSPTHLIKTRGQQVTLRCSSQSGHNTVSWYQQALGQGPQFIFQYYREEENGRGNFPPRFSGLQFPNYSSELNVNALELDDSALYLCASSLVSTPERTQFGQGTRLTVV.

This clone showed up just once. This chain joins TRBV2 and TRBJ1-3; D is perhaps TRBD1 (6 bases). The CDR3 consists of 13 residues. In germline, CDR1 is SNHLY, CDR2 FYNNEI. With 9 bases removed from V and 4 bases from J, the gap between germline ends came to 13 bases. CDR3 sequence reads: CASTQGFGNTIYF. For the CDR3, the DNA is TGTGCCAGTACACAGGGTTTCGGAAACACCATATATTTT.

The V call is TRBV10-2, the J call TRBJ2-7; weak D call: TRBD2 (5 bases). Germline values: CDR1 WSHSY, CDR2 SAAADI. The CDR3 has 16 residues. V was clipped by 0 bases and J by 2 bases, with 14 bases between them. The CDR3 region is CASSESAAGPTYEQYF. CDR3 sequence (DNA): TGCGCCAGCAGTGAGTCCGCGGCGGGCCCTACCTACGAGCAGTACTTC.

The chain employs TRBV4-1 and TRBJ2-1; 9 bases align to TRBD2. Germline CDR1 MGHRA, CDR2 YSYEKL. The CDR3 extends over 15 amino acids. V trimming: 1 base; J trimming: 9 bases; junction bases outside the gene matches: 7. The CDR3 sequence is CASSQGEGTSSEQFF. The CDR3 nucleotides are TGCGCCAGCAGCCAAGGGGAGGGGACTAGCAGTGAGCAGTTCTTC.

Only one count was recorded for this clone. The chain employs TRBV27 and TRBJ2-5; D perhaps matches TRBD1 (6 bases). The V gene's germline CDR1 is MNHEY and CDR2 SMNVEV (reference sequence). V lost 5 bases to trimming and J lost 1 base, with 11 bases between them. This CDR3 comprises 14 residues. The CDR3: CASSDLDSQETQYF. DNA of the CDR3: TGTGCCAGCAGTGATCTGGACAGCCAAGAGACCCAGTACTTC.

CDR3 coding DNA: TGTGCCAGCAGCGTGAACAGGGGGTGGGCCGGGGAGCTGTTTTTT. This gives the protein CASSVNRGWAGELFF. V is TRBV9 and J is TRBJ2-2; 8 bases agree with TRBD1. In germline, CDR1 is SGDLS, CDR2 YYNGEE. The CDR3 extends over 15 amino acids. V gave up 2 bases and J gave up 6 bases; unmatched junction bases: 6. The complete variable domain, with remaining parts taken from reference TRBV9 and TRBJ2-2, reads DSGVTQTPKHLITATGQRVTLRCSPRSGDLSVYWYQQSLDQGLQFLIQYYNGEERAKGNILERFSAQQFPDLHSELNLSSLELGDSALYFCASSVNRGWAGELFFGEGSRLTVL.

This clone was seen only a few times. As DNA, the CDR3 is TGTGCCAGCAGCTTGGACCGGACAGGGGAGCTGTTTTTT. It translates to CASSLDRTGELFF. The rearrangement joins TRBV5-4 to TRBJ2-2; D perhaps matches TRBD1 (5 bases). The CDR3 sequence is 13 residues long. Germline V lookup: CDR1 SGHNT, CDR2 YYREEE (reference sequence). Between the trimmed V and J ends, which lost 0 bases and 8 bases, there was a span of 8 bases.

The chain couples TRBV28 to TRBJ2-7; TRBD1 matches 7 bases. This CDR3 contains 14 residues. V lost 6 bases to trimming and J lost 3 bases; unmatched junction nucleotides: 8. The V gene's germline CDR1 is MDHEN and CDR2 SYDVKM. For the CDR3, the DNA is TGTGCCAGCAGCTTCCTGACAGGGAGCTACGAGCAGTACTTC. This gives the protein CASSFLTGSYEQYF. The entire variable domain, with the rest obtained from reference TRBV28 and TRBJ2-7, is as follows: DVKVTQSSRYLVKRTGEKVFLECVQDMDHENMFWYRQDPGLGLRLIYFSYDVKMKEKGDIPEGYSVSREKKERFSLILESASTNQTSMYLCASSFLTGSYEQYFGPGTRLTVT.

This clone was seen a few times. The chain links TRBV21-1 to TRBJ1-2. TRBV21-1 is a pseudogene segment. CDR3 length: 14 residues. CDR3 loop: CASTQPWRFYGYTF. CDR3 DNA: TGTGCCAGCACCCAACCGTGGAGGTTCTATGGCTACACCTTC.

The V gene is TRBV5-1, the J gene TRBJ2-5; tentatively, D is TRBD2 (5 bases). V was clipped by 1 base and J by 5 bases, with 15 bases between them. Germline lookup yields CDR1 SGHRS and CDR2 YFSETQ. The CDR3 covers 15 residues. CDR3 coding DNA: TGCGCCAGCAGCTTGTACGGTGGCCGCGGGGAGACCCAGTACTTC. Amino acids: CASSLYGGRGETQYF.